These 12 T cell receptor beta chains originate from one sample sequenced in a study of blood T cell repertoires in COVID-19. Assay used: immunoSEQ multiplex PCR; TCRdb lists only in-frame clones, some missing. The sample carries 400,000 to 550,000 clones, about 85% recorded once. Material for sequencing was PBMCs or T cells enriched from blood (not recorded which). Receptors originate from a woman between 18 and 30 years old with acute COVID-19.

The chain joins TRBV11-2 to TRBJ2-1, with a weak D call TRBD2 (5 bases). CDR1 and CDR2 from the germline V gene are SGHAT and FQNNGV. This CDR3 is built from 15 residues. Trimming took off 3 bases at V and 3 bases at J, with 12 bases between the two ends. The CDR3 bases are TGTGCCAGCAGCTTTTTTAGCAGCGGCTACAATGAGCAGTTCTTC. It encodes CASSFFSSGYNEQFF.

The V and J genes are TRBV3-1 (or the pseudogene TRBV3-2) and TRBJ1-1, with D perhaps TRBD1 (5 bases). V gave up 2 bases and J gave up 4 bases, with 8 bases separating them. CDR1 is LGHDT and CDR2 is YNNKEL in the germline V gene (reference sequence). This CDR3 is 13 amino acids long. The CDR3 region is CASSQSGLTEAFF. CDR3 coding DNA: TGTGCCAGCAGCCAATCAGGGCTCACTGAAGCTTTCTTT.

This chain's CDR3 is CASSLAIAAPNEKLFF. CDR3 coding DNA: TGCGCCAGCAGCTTGGCCATAGCGGCGCCTAATGAAAAACTGTTTTTT. The chain recombines TRBV5-1 with TRBJ1-4; no clear D. V lost 0 bases and J lost 3, with 12 bases in between. Germline V gene sequence: CDR1 SGHRS, CDR2 YFSETQ. The CDR3 is 16 residues long.

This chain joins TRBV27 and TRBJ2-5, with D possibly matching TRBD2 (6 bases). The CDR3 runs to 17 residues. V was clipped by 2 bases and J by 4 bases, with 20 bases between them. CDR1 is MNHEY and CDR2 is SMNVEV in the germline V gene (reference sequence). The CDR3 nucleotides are TGTGCCAGCAGTTTACAAGGAGGCAGGGTCGGGGGAGAGACCCAGTACTTC. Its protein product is CASSLQGGRVGGETQYF.

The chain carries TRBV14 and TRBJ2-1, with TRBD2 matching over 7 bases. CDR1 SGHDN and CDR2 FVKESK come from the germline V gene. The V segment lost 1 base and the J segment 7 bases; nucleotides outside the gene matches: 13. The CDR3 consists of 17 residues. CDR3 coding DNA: TGTGCCAGCAGCCAAGGTGGAGCGGGAAGGTCGGAAAATGAGCAGTTCTTC. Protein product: CASSQGGAGRSENEQFF.

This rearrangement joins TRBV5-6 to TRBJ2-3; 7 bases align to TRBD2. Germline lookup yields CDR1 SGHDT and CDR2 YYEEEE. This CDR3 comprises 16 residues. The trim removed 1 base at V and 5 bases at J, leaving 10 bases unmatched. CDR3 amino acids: CASSLTVLAGVDTQYF. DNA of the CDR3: TGTGCCAGCAGCTTGACTGTTCTGGCGGGAGTAGATACGCAGTATTTT.

This CDR3 reads CASSLTGPSGRGYTF. Here the CDR3 DNA reads TGTGCCAGCAGCCTGACCGGGCCAAGCGGACGCGGCTACACCTTC. The gene calls are TRBV5-4 and TRBJ1-2; D remains unclear. V was cut by 4 bases and J by 8 bases, with 21 bases left in between. CDR1 and CDR2 (germline): SGHNT, YYREEE (reference sequence). CDR3 length equals 15 residues. Together with reference TRBV5-4 and TRBJ1-2, the CDR3 gives the full variable domain: ETGVTQSPTHLIKTRGQQVTLRCSSQSGHNTVSWYQQALGQGPQFIFQYYREEENGRGNFPPRFSGLQFPNYSSELNVNALELDDSALYLCASSLTGPSGRGYTFGSGTRLTVV.

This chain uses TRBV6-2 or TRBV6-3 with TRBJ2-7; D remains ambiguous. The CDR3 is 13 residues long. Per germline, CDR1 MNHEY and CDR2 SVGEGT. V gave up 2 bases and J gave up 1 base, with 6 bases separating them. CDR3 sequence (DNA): TGTGCCAGCAGTTACGTCGGGTCCTACGAGCAGTACTTC. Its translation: CASSYVGSYEQYF.

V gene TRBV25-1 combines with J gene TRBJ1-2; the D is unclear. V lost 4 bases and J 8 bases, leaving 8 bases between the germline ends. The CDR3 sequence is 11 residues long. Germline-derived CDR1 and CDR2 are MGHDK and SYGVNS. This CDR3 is CASSAGSGYTF. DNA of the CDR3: TGTGCCAGCAGTGCGGGGAGCGGCTACACCTTC.

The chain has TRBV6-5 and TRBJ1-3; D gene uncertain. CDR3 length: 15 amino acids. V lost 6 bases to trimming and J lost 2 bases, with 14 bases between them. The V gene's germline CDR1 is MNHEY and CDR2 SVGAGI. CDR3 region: CASRPTWTAGNTIYF. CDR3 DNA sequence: TGTGCCAGCAGACCTACCTGGACTGCTGGAAACACCATATATTTT.

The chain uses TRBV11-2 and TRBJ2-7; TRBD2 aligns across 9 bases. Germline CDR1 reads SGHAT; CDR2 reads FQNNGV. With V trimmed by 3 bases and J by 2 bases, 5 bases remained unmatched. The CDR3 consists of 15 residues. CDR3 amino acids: CASSFSGGWAYEQYF. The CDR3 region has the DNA TGTGCCAGCAGCTTTAGCGGGGGATGGGCCTACGAGCAGTACTTC.

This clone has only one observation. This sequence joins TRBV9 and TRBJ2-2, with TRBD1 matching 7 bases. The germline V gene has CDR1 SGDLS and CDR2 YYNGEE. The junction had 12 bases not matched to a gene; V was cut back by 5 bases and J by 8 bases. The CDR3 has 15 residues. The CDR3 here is CASSYTGDTRGELFF. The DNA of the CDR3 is TGTGCCAGCAGTTATACAGGGGACACCCGGGGGGAGCTGTTTTTT.